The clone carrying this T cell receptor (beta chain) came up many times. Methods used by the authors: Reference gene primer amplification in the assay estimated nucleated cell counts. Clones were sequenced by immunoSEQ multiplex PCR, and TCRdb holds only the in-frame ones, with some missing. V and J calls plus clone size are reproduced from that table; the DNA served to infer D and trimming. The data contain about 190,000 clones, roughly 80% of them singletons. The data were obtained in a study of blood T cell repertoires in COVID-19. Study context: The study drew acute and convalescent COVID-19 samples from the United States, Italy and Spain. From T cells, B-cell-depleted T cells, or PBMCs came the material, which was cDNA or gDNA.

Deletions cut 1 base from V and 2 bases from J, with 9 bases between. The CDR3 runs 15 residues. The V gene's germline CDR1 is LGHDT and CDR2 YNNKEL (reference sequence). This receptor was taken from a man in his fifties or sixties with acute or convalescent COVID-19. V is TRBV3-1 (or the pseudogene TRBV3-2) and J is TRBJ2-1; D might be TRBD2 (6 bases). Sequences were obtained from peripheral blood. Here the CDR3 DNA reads TGTGCCAGCAGCCAAGCTCCGGGAGCCTACAATGAGCAGTTCTTC. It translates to CASSQAPGAYNEQFF.